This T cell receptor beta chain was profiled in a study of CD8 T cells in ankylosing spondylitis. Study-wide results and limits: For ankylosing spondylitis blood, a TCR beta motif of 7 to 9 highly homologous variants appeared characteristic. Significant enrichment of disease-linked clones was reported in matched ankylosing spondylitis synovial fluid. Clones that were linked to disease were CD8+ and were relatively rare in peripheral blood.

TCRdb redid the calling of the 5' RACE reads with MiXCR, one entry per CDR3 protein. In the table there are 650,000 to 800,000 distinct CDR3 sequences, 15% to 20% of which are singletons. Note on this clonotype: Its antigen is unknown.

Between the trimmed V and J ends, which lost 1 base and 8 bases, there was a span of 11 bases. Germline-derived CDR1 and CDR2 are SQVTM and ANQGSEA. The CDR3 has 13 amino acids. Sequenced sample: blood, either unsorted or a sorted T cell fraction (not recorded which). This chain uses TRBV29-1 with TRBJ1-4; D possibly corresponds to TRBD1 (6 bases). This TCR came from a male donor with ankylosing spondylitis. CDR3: CSVEVGGSEKLFF. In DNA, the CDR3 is TGCAGCGTTGAAGTAGGGGGTTCCGAAAAACTGTTTTTT. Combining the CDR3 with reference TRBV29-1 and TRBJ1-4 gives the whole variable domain SAVISQKPSRDICQRGTSLTIQCQVDSQVTMMFWYRQQPGQSLTLIATANQGSEATYESGFVIDKFPISRPNLTFSTLTVSNMSPEDSSIYLCSVEVGGSEKLFFGSGTQLSVL.